A single T cell receptor (beta chain) is shown here with its context. Its antigen is still unknown. Extracted RNA was reverse transcribed, and the resulting cDNA served as sequencing template. TCRdb's copy holds only in-frame clones and misses some; the assay was immunoSEQ multiplex PCR. This table holds about 70,000 clones, 29% found once. This entry is derived from a study of CD8+ T cells in alopecia areata. In the study overall: After 6 to 18 months of tofacitinib, follow-up continued 6 months off drug.

This CDR3 contains 14 residues. The germline CDR1 and CDR2 sequences are SQVTM and ANQGSEA. The germline V and J ends were trimmed by 4 bases and 4 bases, with 14 bases remaining between them. Overall study results and limits: One nonresponder leaves baseline CD8+ expansion's link to response uncertain. More clonal than normal scalp was lesional scalp, particularly alopecia totalis/universalis. Many expanded lesional clones remained in scalp and blood on tofacitinib.

The treatment is: oral pan-JAK inhibitor, 5-10 mg twice daily. The V call is TRBV29-1, the J call TRBJ2-4; D gene unclear. The sequence was collected from a human donor with alopecia areata. The sample was CD8+ T cells sorted from blood, taken at week 4, from a patient treated with tofacitinib. The CDR3 DNA is TGCAGCGTTGTTGGTCTAGTGGATAAAAACATTCAGTACTTC. It is translated as CSVVGLVDKNIQYF.